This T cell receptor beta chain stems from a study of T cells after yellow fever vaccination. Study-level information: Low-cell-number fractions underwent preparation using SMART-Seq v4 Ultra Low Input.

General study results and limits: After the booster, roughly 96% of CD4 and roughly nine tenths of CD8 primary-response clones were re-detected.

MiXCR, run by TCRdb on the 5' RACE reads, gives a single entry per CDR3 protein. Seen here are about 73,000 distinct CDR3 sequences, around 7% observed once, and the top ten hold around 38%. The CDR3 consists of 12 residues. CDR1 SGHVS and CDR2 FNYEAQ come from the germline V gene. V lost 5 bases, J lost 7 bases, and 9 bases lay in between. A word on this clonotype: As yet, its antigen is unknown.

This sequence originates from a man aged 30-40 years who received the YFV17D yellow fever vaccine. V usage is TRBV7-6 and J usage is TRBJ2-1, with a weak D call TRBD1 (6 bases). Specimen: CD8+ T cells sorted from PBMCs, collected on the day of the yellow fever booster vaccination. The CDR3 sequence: CASSVGTNEQFF. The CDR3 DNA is TGTGCCAGCAGCGTCGGGACAAATGAGCAGTTCTTC.